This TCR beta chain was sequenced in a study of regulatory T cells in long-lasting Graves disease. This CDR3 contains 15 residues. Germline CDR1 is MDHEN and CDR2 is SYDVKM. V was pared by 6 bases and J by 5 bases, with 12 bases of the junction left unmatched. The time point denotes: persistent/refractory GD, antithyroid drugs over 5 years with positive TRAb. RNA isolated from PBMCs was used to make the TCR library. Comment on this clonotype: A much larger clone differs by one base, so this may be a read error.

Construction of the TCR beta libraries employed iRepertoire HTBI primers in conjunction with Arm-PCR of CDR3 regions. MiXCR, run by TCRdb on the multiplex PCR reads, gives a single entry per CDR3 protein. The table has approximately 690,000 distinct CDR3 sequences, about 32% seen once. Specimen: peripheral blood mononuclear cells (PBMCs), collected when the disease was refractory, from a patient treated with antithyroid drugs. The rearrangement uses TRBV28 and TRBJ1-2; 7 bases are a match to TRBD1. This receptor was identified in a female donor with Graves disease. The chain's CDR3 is CASSQKGQGGYGYTF. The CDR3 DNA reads TGTGCCAGCAGCCAAAAGGGTCAGGGGGGTTATGGCTACACCTTC.